The 18 T cell receptor beta chains below come from one sample, sequenced in a study of PD-1 blockade in mismatch repair-deficient tumors. Sequencing used immunoSEQ multiplex PCR; TCRdb keeps in-frame clones, though not all of them. The repertoire holds tens of thousands of clones, about 91% seen once, with around 14% in the top ten. The material sequenced was peripheral blood, taken 52 weeks after starting pembrolizumab. These receptors all come from an adult with mismatch repair-deficient cancer.

This chain joins TRBV11-2 and TRBJ2-7; D possibly uses TRBD1 or TRBD2 (7 bases each). V lost 0 bases and J lost 4, with 16 bases in between. The germline gives CDR1 SGHAT, CDR2 FQNNGV. The length of the CDR3 is 16 residues. The CDR3 region has the DNA TGTGCCAGCAGCTTAGATCGGGCAGGGGGGGAGTACGAGCAGTACTTC. Translated, it gives CASSLDRAGGEYEQYF.

The rearrangement links TRBV28 to TRBJ2-1; TRBD2 matches at 12 bases. CDR1 and CDR2 from the germline V gene are MDHEN and SYDVKM. J gave up 5 bases and V 8 bases, and 4 bases lay outside the gene matches. The CDR3 runs to 14 residues. The CDR3 protein is CASGLAGGNNEQFF. As DNA, the CDR3 is TGTGCCAGCGGTCTAGCGGGAGGGAACAATGAGCAGTTCTTC.

In its sample, this clone was seen once. The chain is built from TRBV19 and TRBJ2-7; 8 nucleotides agree with TRBD2. V was pared by 3 bases and J by 4 bases, with 14 bases of the junction left unmatched. This CDR3 has 17 amino acids. Germline assignment: CDR1 LNHDA and CDR2 SQIVND (reference sequence). CDR3 DNA: TGTGCCAGTAGTATCTCCGCTCCCGGGGGGGAGGCGTACGAGCAGTACTTC. It translates to CASSISAPGGEAYEQYF.

Here the CDR3 DNA reads TGTGCCAGCAGCTTAACCCTAGCGGGAGGAATATCGTACAATGAGCAGTTCTTC. It encodes CASSLTLAGGISYNEQFF. The chain has TRBV11-2 and TRBJ2-1; 11 bases line up with TRBD2. Trimming took 2 bases from V and 4 from J; bases not matched to a gene: 10. Germline CDR1 SGHAT, CDR2 FQNNGV. This CDR3 is 18 amino acids long.

The chain carries TRBV12-5 and TRBJ2-1; D may be TRBD2 (5 bases). Germline V CDR1 and CDR2: LGHNT, FRNRAP. Trimming stripped 1 base from V and 3 bases from J, with 10 bases between. There are 15 residues in the CDR3. CDR3 DNA: TGTGCTAGTGGTTTGGCAGAGGGATTCTACAATGAGCAGTTCTTC. This codes for CASGLAEGFYNEQFF.

The chain links TRBV5-1 to TRBJ2-3; the match to TRBD2 covers 9 bases. The germline CDR1 and CDR2 sequences are SGHRS and YFSETQ. J lost 4 bases, V lost 0 bases, and 12 bases had no gene match. The CDR3 loop spans 18 amino acids. The CDR3 DNA sequence: TGCGCCAGCAGCTTGGCCCCCCTGACTAGCGGAGGCCCAGATACGCAGTATTTT. This gives the protein CASSLAPLTSGGPDTQYF.

The V call is TRBV19, the J call TRBJ1-4; D is unresolved. CDR1 and CDR2 from the germline V gene are LNHDA and SQIVND (reference sequence). The CDR3 extends over 10 amino acids. Trimming cost V 6 bases and J 8 bases, with 4 bases left between them. CDR3 sequence: CASRSEKLFF. The DNA for the CDR3 is TGTGCCAGTAGGAGCGAAAAACTGTTTTTT.

The chain carries TRBV5-4 and TRBJ2-3, with D perhaps TRBD2 (5 bases). V was clipped by 0 bases and J by 5 bases, with 13 bases between them. Germline V gives CDR1 SGHNT, CDR2 YYREEE (reference sequence). The CDR3 is 15 residues long. The CDR3 loop reads CASSLGLRVEDTQYF. The DNA of the CDR3 is TGTGCCAGCAGCTTGGGCTTGAGGGTAGAAGATACGCAGTATTTT.

This clone occurred once. The chain combines TRBV6-9 with TRBJ2-5; D may be TRBD1 (6 bases). TRBJ2-7 matches the DNA end more closely, so the J call is doubtful. CDR3 length equals 15 residues. Germline loops: CDR1 MNHGY, CDR2 SVAAGI. The CDR3 loop is CASSKTGTNNYEQYF. DNA for the CDR3: TGTGCCAGCAGCAAGACCGGGACAAACAACTACGAGCAGTACTTC.

The gene calls are TRBV7-7 and TRBJ1-3, with D maybe TRBD1 (6 bases). The germline V gene encodes CDR1 SSHAT and CDR2 FNYEAQ (reference sequence). V lost 0 bases and J lost 0, with 12 bases in between. The CDR3 is 17 residues long. CDR3 sequence: CASSLAMDRYSGNTIYF. The DNA for the CDR3 is TGTGCCAGCAGCTTAGCAATGGACAGATACTCTGGAAACACCATATATTTT.

The chain carries TRBV11-2 and TRBJ2-3; 8 bases are a match to TRBD1. Germline values: CDR1 SGHAT, CDR2 FQNNGV. The CDR3 has 14 residues. V was clipped by 7 bases and J by 1 base; unmatched bases: 4. The CDR3 sequence: CASTKGQGTDTQYF. CDR3 bases: TGTGCCAGCACCAAGGGACAGGGCACAGATACGCAGTATTTT.

This chain connects TRBV7-9 to TRBJ1-5; D is ambiguous. Germline V CDR1 and CDR2: SEHNR, FQNEAQ (reference sequence). V lost 4 bases and J lost 0, with 7 bases in between. This CDR3 spans 14 amino acids. CDR3 sequence (DNA): TGTGCCAGCAGCTCCGATAGTAGCAATCAGCCCCAGCATTTT. It encodes CASSSDSSNQPQHF.

This clone was picked up one time. In DNA, the CDR3 is TGTGCCAGCAGCTTGCCACTCACAGGGGGCGCAGAGACCCAGTACTTC. It codes for CASSLPLTGGAETQYF. This chain connects TRBV13 to TRBJ2-5; 9 bases line up with TRBD1. The CDR3 contains 16 residues. Germline CDR1 PRHDT, CDR2 FYEKMQ (reference sequence). V lost 3 bases, J lost 4 bases, and 9 bases stayed unmatched.

This chain links TRBV29-1 with TRBJ2-3; D might be TRBD2 (6 bases). This CDR3 is 16 amino acids long. V lost 1 base and J 0 bases, leaving 14 bases between the germline ends. Germline V CDR1 and CDR2: SQVTM, ANQGSEA. The CDR3 DNA reads as TGCAGCGTTGAAGGGGACTCTAAAACTAGCACAGATACGCAGTATTTT. As protein: CSVEGDSKTSTDTQYF.

J is TRBJ2-3 and V is TRBV5-1; 12 nucleotides align to TRBD2. Germline CDR1 is SGHRS and CDR2 is YFSETQ. The junction had 4 bases not matched to a gene; V was cut back by 0 bases and J by 5 bases. The CDR3 spans 16 residues. The DNA of the CDR3 is TGCGCCAGCAGCTTGGACAGACTAGCGGGAGTAGATACGCAGTATTTT. Protein sequence: CASSLDRLAGVDTQYF.

This clone was counted a single time. This rearrangement joins TRBV21-1 to TRBJ2-1; whether TRBD2, the table's D call, matches the DNA was not checked. TRBV21-1 is a pseudogene segment. The CDR3 length is 15 residues. The CDR3 loop reads CASSRTSGRHNEQFF. CDR3 bases: TGTGCCAGCAGCCGCACTAGCGGGAGACATAATGAGCAGTTCTTC.

The genes are TRBV6-5 and TRBJ2-7, with 7 bases lining up with TRBD1. The V gene end was trimmed by 4 bases and the J gene end by 2 bases; junction bases not matched to a gene: 11. CDR3 length equals 16 residues. Looked up from germline, CDR1 is MNHEY and CDR2 is SVGAGI. As DNA, the CDR3 is TGTGCCAGCAGTTTGGGTGACAGGGCCGAGACCTACGAGCAGTACTTC. Protein product: CASSLGDRAETYEQYF.

The rearrangement joins TRBV7-9 to TRBJ1-5; TRBD1 aligns across 8 bases. Germline values: CDR1 SEHNR, CDR2 FQNEAQ (reference sequence). CDR3 length: 16 residues. V was pared by 3 bases and J by 7 bases, with 11 bases of the junction left unmatched. The CDR3 loop reads CASSFPPGTGAQPQHF. The CDR3 nucleotides read TGTGCCAGCAGCTTCCCTCCTGGGACAGGTGCACAGCCCCAGCATTTT.